What follows are 25 T cell receptor beta chains derived from one specimen sequenced in a study of T cells in Graves' hyperthyroidism and ophthalmopathy. Template material for amplifying TCR beta CDR3 regions consisted of RNA transcripts. HTBI primers drove first-round RT-PCR of the TCR CDR3. TCRdb passed the multiplex PCR reads through MiXCR, listing each CDR3 protein once. The sample includes almost 600,000 distinct CDR3 sequences, about 43% of them seen just once. The specimen was peripheral blood or thyroid tissue (not recorded which). Every receptor here comes from a woman under 30 with Graves' hyperthyroidism.

This clonotype showed up many times. The chain joins TRBV7-2 to TRBJ1-1, with a possible D match to TRBD1 (5 bases). The CDR3 covers 14 residues. Trimming took 4 bases from V and 3 from J, leaving 12 bases between them. Germline V gene lookup returns CDR1 SGHTA and CDR2 FQGNSA. In DNA, the CDR3 is TGTGCCAGCAGCTCCAGGGTTGTCCACACTGAAGCTTTCTTT. Its protein is CASSSRVVHTEAFF.

There are many counts of this clonotype. The rearrangement joins TRBV2 to TRBJ1-5; possible D gene TRBD1, 5 bases. Looked up from germline, CDR1 is SNHLY and CDR2 is FYNNEI. The CDR3 has 18 residues. Trimming cost V 11 bases and J 0 bases, with 26 bases left between them. Here the CDR3 DNA reads TGTGCCTCCCAGGAGGCAGGGCCTAACCATTATAGCAATCAGCCCCAGCATTTT. Amino acid sequence: CASQEAGPNHYSNQPQHF. Full variable domain (remainder filled in from reference TRBV2 and TRBJ1-5): EPEVTQTPSHQVTQMGQEVILRCVPISNHLYFYWYRQILGQKVEFLVSFYNNEISEKSEIFDDQFSVERPDGSNFTLKIRSTKLEDSAMYFCASQEAGPNHYSNQPQHFGDGTRLSIL.

The V and J genes are TRBV7-2 and TRBJ1-4; TRBD1 aligns across 8 bases. The ends lost 5 bases at V and 7 bases at J; junction bases unmatched: 3. The CDR3 extends over 13 amino acids. Looked up from germline, CDR1 is SGHTA and CDR2 is FQGNSA. The DNA for the CDR3 is TGTGCCAGCAGCCCAACAGGGGGTGAAAAACTGTTTTTT. Translated: CASSPTGGEKLFF.

This clonotype was seen a single time. This chain uses TRBV6-1 with TRBJ1-6, with 7 bases matching TRBD1. From germline, CDR1 is MNHNS and CDR2 SASEGT. Trimming cost V 2 bases and J 10 bases; bases outside gene matches: 5. The CDR3 extends over 14 amino acids. CDR3 residues: CASSEPPGGSPLHF. CDR3 DNA sequence: TGTGCCAGCAGTGAACCCCCAGGGGGATCACCCCTCCACTTT.

There are many counts of this clonotype. The CDR3 here is CASSIVTGREQYF. CDR3 bases: TGTGCCAGTAGTATAGTGACCGGGCGCGAGCAGTACTTC. This chain connects TRBV19 to TRBJ2-7; no definite D call. The germline CDR1 and CDR2 sequences are LNHDA and SQIVND (reference sequence). Trimming took off 1 base at V and 6 bases at J, with 10 bases between the two ends. CDR3 length: 13 amino acids.

This clonotype showed up many times. The chain combines TRBV11-3 with TRBJ1-1; D is perhaps TRBD1 (5 bases). CDR3 length: 14 amino acids. Germline CDR1 and CDR2: SGHNT and YENEEA. V lost 3 bases to trimming and J lost 3 bases, with 11 bases between them. In DNA, the CDR3 is TGTGCCAGCAGCTTCAGGGAATTGGACACTGAAGCTTTCTTT. Translated, it gives CASSFRELDTEAFF.

This chain links TRBV7-9 with TRBJ2-7, with TRBD2 identical over 10 bases. The end of the DNA is better explained by TRBJ2-1, so the J call may be wrong. The CDR3 spans 15 residues. From germline, CDR1 is SEHNR and CDR2 FQNEAQ (reference sequence). This chain's CDR3 is CASSLGAGGKDEQFF. For the CDR3, the DNA is TGTGCCAGCAGCTTAGGAGCGGGAGGGAAGGATGAGCAGTTCTTC.

The chain has TRBV3-1 and TRBJ1-4; possibly TRBD1 for D (5 bases). The germline V and J ends were trimmed by 0 bases and 10 bases, with 15 bases remaining between them. Germline CDR1 reads LGHDT; CDR2 reads YNNKEL (reference sequence). This CDR3 has 15 amino acids. The CDR3 DNA reads as TGTGCCAGCAGCCAAGACCCGGGACTAGCGGGAAAACTGTTTTTT. This translates into CASSQDPGLAGKLFF.

This clonotype appeared a single time. The V gene is TRBV29-1, the J gene TRBJ1-1; 9 nucleotides match TRBD1. This CDR3 spans 14 amino acids. The V and J ends lost 3 bases and 5 bases, in that order; junction bases with no gene match: 7. Germline lookup yields CDR1 SQVTM and CDR2 ANQGSEA. The CDR3 spells CSVDGQGLGTEAFF. The DNA of the CDR3 is TGCAGCGTTGACGGACAGGGGCTAGGGACTGAAGCTTTCTTT.

This clonotype appeared many times. The rearrangement joins TRBV29-1 to TRBJ1-1, with unresolved D. Germline CDR1 is SQVTM and CDR2 is ANQGSEA. The length of the CDR3 is 11 residues. V gave up 7 bases and J gave up 8 bases, with 14 bases separating them. The CDR3 DNA follows: TGCAGCGGGATCAATAGGGCAGAAGCTTTCTTT. Its protein product is CSGINRAEAFF.

This clonotype came up a few times. This chain uses TRBV20-1 with TRBJ2-2; D unresolved. The CDR3 has 13 residues. The germline V and J ends were trimmed by 2 bases and 5 bases, with 9 bases remaining between them. From germline, CDR1 is DFQATT and CDR2 SNEGSKA (reference sequence). CDR3 bases: TGCAGTGCTAGATCGAGCCCTACCGGGGAGCTGTTTTTT. Translating gives CSARSSPTGELFF.

Points on this clonotype: The final CDR3 position lacks the conserved phenylalanine or tryptophan, pointing to a likely read error. In DNA form, the CDR3 reads TGTGCCAGCAGTGAGGGCCTAGGAGGCAAAGAGACCCAGTACCTC. This encodes CASSEGLGGKETQYL. This chain uses TRBV2 with TRBJ2-5, with D maybe TRBD2 (5 bases). Germline V gene sequence: CDR1 SNHLY, CDR2 FYNNEI. V was pared by 3 bases and J by 3 bases, with 14 bases between. The CDR3 runs to 15 residues.

This clonotype was seen a handful of times. The chain uses TRBV5-6 and TRBJ2-7; D possibly corresponds to TRBD2 (6 bases). Germline CDR1 reads SGHDT; CDR2 reads YYEEEE. Trimming shortened V by 4 bases and J by 1 base, and 18 bases separated the two germline ends. The CDR3 consists of 16 residues. CDR3 in DNA: TGTGCCAGCAGCAGAGGAGTGGGCGGGAATTCCTACGAGCAGTACTTC. It translates to CASSRGVGGNSYEQYF.

This clonotype was seen ten or more times. This CDR3 is CSVAGTGGSERNTEAFF. The CDR3 DNA is TGCAGCGTTGCCGGGACAGGGGGCTCTGAGAGGAACACTGAAGCTTTCTTT. The V and J genes are TRBV29-1 and TRBJ1-1, with 12 bases lining up with TRBD1. Germline-derived CDR1 and CDR2 are SQVTM and ANQGSEA. The V gene end was trimmed by 4 bases and the J gene end by 1 base; junction bases not matched to a gene: 10. This CDR3 is built from 17 residues.

This clonotype occurred a few times. V gene TRBV2 combines with J gene TRBJ2-1; D gene ambiguous. Between the trimmed V and J ends, which lost 2 bases and 1 base, there was a span of 6 bases. Looked up from germline, CDR1 is SNHLY and CDR2 is FYNNEI. The CDR3 totals 14 residues. The DNA of the CDR3 is TGTGCCAGCAGTGAATCCCCTTCCTACAATGAGCAGTTCTTC. This translates into CASSESPSYNEQFF.

This clonotype was seen repeatedly, ten times or more. The chain joins TRBV10-3 to TRBJ2-2; D not certain. The V and J ends lost 3 bases and 7 bases respectively, with 15 bases between them. Per germline, CDR1 ENHRY and CDR2 SYGVKD. This CDR3 is 15 amino acids long. Here the CDR3 reads CAISDPSGADGELFF. In nucleotides, the CDR3 is TGTGCCATCAGTGACCCGAGTGGTGCCGACGGGGAGCTGTTTTTT.

Relative to its sample, this clonotype is medium-sized (0.01 to 0.1%). V and J are TRBV29-1 and TRBJ1-1, with TRBD1 identical over 8 bases. J lost 1 base, V lost 6 bases, and 4 bases had no gene match. This CDR3 has 13 amino acids. The germline V gene has CDR1 SQVTM and CDR2 ANQGSEA. Written as DNA, the CDR3 is TGCAGCGTGCCCGGGACAGGGAACACTGAAGCTTTCTTT. This translates into CSVPGTGNTEAFF.

This clonotype was seen at least ten times. This chain links TRBV12-3 or TRBV12-4 with TRBJ1-2; weak D call: TRBD1 (5 bases). V lost 5 bases and J lost 4, with 17 bases in between. This CDR3 region has 15 residues. The chain's CDR3 is CASSPNPGRLYGYTF. CDR3 in DNA: TGTGCCAGCAGTCCGAACCCGGGACGGCTCTATGGCTACACCTTC.

With regard to this clonotype: This sequence may be a read error, since a much larger clone differs from it by one base. This chain joins TRBV5-4 and TRBJ2-2; 15 bases map to TRBD2. The CDR3 is 19 amino acids. J was trimmed by 7 bases and V by 1 base; bases with no gene match: 11. CDR1 and CDR2 (germline): SGHNT, YYREEE (reference sequence). DNA of the CDR3: TGTGCCAGCAGCTTGCTCGTACTAGGACTAGCGGGAGGGTACGGGGAGCTGTTTTTT. As protein: CASSLLVLGLAGGYGELFF.

This clonotype was detected many times. This sequence joins TRBV15 and TRBJ1-3; 9 nucleotides line up with TRBD1. Germline loops: CDR1 LNHNV, CDR2 YYDKDF (reference sequence). The CDR3 length is 18 residues. V lost 0 bases, J lost 5 bases, and 11 bases stayed unmatched. The CDR3 coding sequence is TGTGCCACCAGCAGAGACTACTTACTGGGACAGGGTAGAAACACCATATATTTT. This gives the protein CATSRDYLLGQGRNTIYF. Filled out from reference TRBV15 and TRBJ1-3, the complete variable domain reads DAMVIQNPRYQVTQFGKPVTLSCSQTLNHNVMYWYQQKSSQAPKLLFHYYDKDFNNEADTPDNFQSRRPNTSFCFLDIRSPGLGDTAMYLCATSRDYLLGQGRNTIYFGEGSWLTVV.

This clonotype was recorded at least ten times. The chain links TRBV20-1 to TRBJ1-2, with TRBD1 as a possible D gene (5 bases). The germline V and J ends were trimmed by 5 bases and 4 bases, with 20 bases remaining between them. There are 15 residues in the CDR3. The V gene's germline CDR1 is DFQATT and CDR2 SNEGSKA (reference sequence). The CDR3: CSARALTAALYGYTF. The CDR3 DNA is TGCAGTGCTCGTGCGCTGACAGCGGCACTCTATGGCTACACCTTC.

The chain couples TRBV19 to TRBJ2-5, with TRBD1 identical over 9 bases. The J segment lost 11 bases and the V segment lost 0 bases, leaving 4 bases of the junction unmatched. The CDR3 consists of 13 residues. Germline CDR1 is LNHDA and CDR2 is SQIVND (reference sequence). CDR3 amino acids: CASSIEGTGSQYF. CDR3 nucleotide sequence: TGTGCCAGTAGTATAGAAGGGACAGGGAGTCAGTACTTC.

The chain joins TRBV29-1 to TRBJ2-5; 9 bases match TRBD1. Germline trimming cut 4 bases from V and 0 bases from J; bases unmatched to any gene: 9. The length of the CDR3 is 16 residues. The germline V gene encodes CDR1 SQVTM and CDR2 ANQGSEA. The CDR3 sequence: CSVGVGQGRYQETQYF. The CDR3, as DNA: TGCAGCGTTGGAGTGGGACAGGGACGGTACCAAGAGACCCAGTACTTC. The full variable domain, its missing parts supplied by reference TRBV29-1 and TRBJ2-5, is SAVISQKPSRDICQRGTSLTIQCQVDSQVTMMFWYRQQPGQSLTLIATANQGSEATYESGFVIDKFPISRPNLTFSTLTVSNMSPEDSSIYLCSVGVGQGRYQETQYFGPGTRLLVL.

This clonotype has more than one count but fewer than ten. The V gene is TRBV7-2, the J gene TRBJ2-5; unclear D gene. With 5 bases removed from V and 1 base from J, the gap between germline ends came to 11 bases. Germline V gives CDR1 SGHTA, CDR2 FQGNSA. This CDR3 comprises 14 residues. CDR3 protein: CASSLLEFQETQYF. The CDR3 DNA reads TGTGCCAGCAGCCTCTTGGAATTCCAAGAGACCCAGTACTTC.

A note on this clonotype: Just one base apart from a much larger clone, this may be a read error. The V gene is TRBV6-6, the J gene TRBJ1-1; D perhaps matches TRBD1 (6 bases). The CDR3 covers 17 residues. V shed 0 bases and J shed 3 bases, with 17 bases lying between them. Germline-derived CDR1 and CDR2 are MNHNY and SVGAGI (reference sequence). CDR3 residues: CASSYSSAAGADTEAFF. DNA of the CDR3: TGTGCCAGCAGTTACTCGTCGGCGGCAGGGGCGGACACTGAAGCTTTCTTT.